The 14 T cell receptor beta chains listed next were all sequenced from one sample in a study of cytomegalovirus exposure and HLA in healthy donors. The PCR had 60 Vbeta and 13 Jbeta primers. Some clones are missing from TCRdb's copy, which holds only in-frame ones; the method was immunoSEQ multiplex PCR. The sample lists around 130,000 clones, roughly three fifths occurring once. The sequencing input was PBMCs. These receptors were obtained from a young man in good health and CMV-seronegative.

The chain combines TRBV28 with TRBJ1-4; TRBD1 is a possible D gene (6 bases). CDR1 and CDR2 (germline): MDHEN, SYDVKM. CDR3 length: 13 amino acids. Trimming shortened V by 11 bases and J by 3 bases, and 13 bases separated the two germline ends. CDR3 in amino acids: CAAEQGSNEKLFF. The CDR3 DNA is TGTGCCGCCGAACAGGGATCTAATGAAAAACTGTTTTTT.

The rearrangement links TRBV7-6 to TRBJ1-1; 8 nucleotides agree with TRBD1. The CDR3 length is 12 residues. Germline values: CDR1 SGHVS, CDR2 FNYEAQ. The V gene end was trimmed by 5 bases and the J gene end by 8 bases; junction bases not matched to a gene: 4. CDR3 amino acids: CASSRTGGEAFF. For the CDR3, the DNA is TGTGCCAGCAGCCGAACAGGGGGAGAAGCTTTCTTT.

The chain employs TRBV9 and TRBJ2-1; 7 bases align to TRBD1. This CDR3 comprises 14 residues. Germline lookup yields CDR1 SGDLS and CDR2 YYNGEE. Trimming removed 1 base from V and 4 bases from J; junction bases left unmatched: 2. The CDR3 DNA is TGTGCCAGCAGCGTATGGGACAGATACAATGAGCAGTTCTTC. This gives the protein CASSVWDRYNEQFF.

This clone was recorded a few times. The chain couples TRBV2 to TRBJ2-6; TRBD1 agrees at 10 bases. After removal of 6 bases from V and 1 base from J, the junction contained 6 bases not matched to a gene. This CDR3 spans 17 amino acids. The V gene's germline CDR1 is SNHLY and CDR2 FYNNEI. The CDR3 sequence is CASSERTGGSGANVLTF. CDR3 nucleotides: TGTGCCAGCAGCGAAAGGACAGGGGGGTCTGGGGCCAACGTCCTGACTTTC. Variable domain in full (rest from reference TRBV2 and TRBJ2-6): EPEVTQTPSHQVTQMGQEVILRCVPISNHLYFYWYRQILGQKVEFLVSFYNNEISEKSEIFDDQFSVERPDGSNFTLKIRSTKLEDSAMYFCASSERTGGSGANVLTFGAGSRLTVL.

V usage is TRBV13 and J usage is TRBJ2-7; the D gene is possibly TRBD2 (6 bases). Germline CDR1 PRHDT, CDR2 FYEKMQ (reference sequence). V lost 3 bases and J 5 bases, leaving 14 bases between the germline ends. The CDR3 sequence is 14 residues long. The CDR3 nucleotides read TGTGCCAGCAGCTTGGCGGGACGTACGAACGAGCAGTACTTC. Amino acids: CASSLAGRTNEQYF.

This clone was counted only a few times. J is TRBJ2-5 and V is TRBV23-1; D remains unclear. TRBV23-1 carries the ORF label, with uncertain function. The CDR3 contains 13 residues. Between the trimmed V and J ends, which lost 0 bases and 2 bases, there was a span of 4 bases. The CDR3 sequence: CASSQSRQETQYF. The CDR3 nucleotides read TGCGCCAGCAGTCAATCGAGGCAAGAGACCCAGTACTTC.

This chain uses TRBV7-2 with TRBJ1-5; 8 nucleotides align to TRBD1. The CDR3 sequence is 14 residues long. Trimming removed 4 bases from V and 6 bases from J; junction bases left unmatched: 5. Germline assignment: CDR1 SGHTA and CDR2 FQGNSA. CDR3 nucleotide sequence: TGTGCCAGCAGCTCTCAGGGGGCGAGTCAGCCCCAGCATTTT. The encoded protein is CASSSQGASQPQHF.

V gene TRBV11-3 combines with J gene TRBJ2-7, with a weak D call TRBD1 (6 bases). V was trimmed by 8 bases and J by 6 bases, leaving 14 bases between them. The CDR3 contains 12 residues. Looked up from germline, CDR1 is SGHNT and CDR2 is YENEEA. CDR3 region: CASGIQGSEQYF. CDR3 nucleotide sequence: TGTGCCAGCGGGATACAGGGTTCCGAGCAGTACTTC.

The chain employs TRBV21-1 and TRBJ2-3; TRBD1 reflects the table's D call only, with no check against the DNA. TRBV21-1 is described as a pseudogene. The CDR3 is made up of 15 amino acids. DNA for the CDR3: TGTGCCAGCAGCCCTACAGGGCTTGGCACAGATACGCAGTATTTT. It yields the protein CASSPTGLGTDTQYF.

The V call is TRBV9, the J call TRBJ2-7, with 8 bases fitting TRBD2. Germline trimming cut 4 bases from V and 6 bases from J; bases unmatched to any gene: 3. Germline-derived CDR1 and CDR2 are SGDLS and YYNGEE. CDR3 length: 12 residues. CDR3 protein: CASSPGRGEQYF. For the CDR3, the DNA is TGTGCCAGCAGCCCCGGGAGGGGCGAGCAGTACTTC.

The table lists this clone with a few counts. CDR3 loop: CASSQVPQFFMNTEAFF. DNA of the CDR3: TGTGCCAGCAGCCAAGTACCCCAGTTTTTCATGAACACTGAAGCTTTCTTT. The chain is built from TRBV4-2 and TRBJ1-1, with D unclear. V was shortened by 1 base and J by 0 bases, with 15 bases between the two germline ends. The CDR3 runs 17 residues. Looked up from germline, CDR1 is LGHNA and CDR2 is YNFKEQ.

This clone appeared a single time. This chain uses TRBV6-5 with TRBJ2-2, with a weak D call TRBD1 (6 bases). Trimming cost V 2 bases and J 6 bases, with 16 bases left between them. The germline V gene has CDR1 MNHEY and CDR2 SVGAGI. The CDR3 sequence is 16 residues long. CDR3 in DNA: TGTGCCAGCAGTTACGGTCTGGGGGCCCACGCCGGGGAGCTGTTTTTT. The encoded protein is CASSYGLGAHAGELFF.

This clone was recorded a few times. The J gene is TRBJ1-1, the V gene TRBV30; D possibly corresponds to TRBD1 (5 bases). V was pared by 7 bases and J by 6 bases, with 15 bases between. The CDR3 length is 12 residues. Per the germline V gene, CDR1 is GTSNPN and CDR2 is SVGIG (reference sequence). This CDR3 is CASTAGPPEAFF. Written as DNA, the CDR3 is TGTGCCTCGACCGCGGGGCCCCCTGAAGCTTTCTTT. Using reference TRBV30 and TRBJ1-1 for the parts outside the CDR3, the full variable domain is SQTIHQWPATLVQPVGSPLSLECTVEGTSNPNLYWYRQAAGRGLQLLFYSVGIGQISSEVPQNLSASRPQDRQFILSSKKLLLSDSGFYLCASTAGPPEAFFGQGTRLTVV.

The chain recombines TRBV29-1 with TRBJ2-7; the match to TRBD2 covers 12 bases. The V gene end was trimmed by 6 bases and the J gene end by 5 bases; junction bases not matched to a gene: 11. Looked up from germline, CDR1 is SQVTM and CDR2 is ANQGSEA. This CDR3 has 15 amino acids. Written as DNA, the CDR3 is TGCAGCGTGGGTGGCCTAGCGGGAGGGTTTGACGAGCAGTACTTC. Translation gives CSVGGLAGGFDEQYF.